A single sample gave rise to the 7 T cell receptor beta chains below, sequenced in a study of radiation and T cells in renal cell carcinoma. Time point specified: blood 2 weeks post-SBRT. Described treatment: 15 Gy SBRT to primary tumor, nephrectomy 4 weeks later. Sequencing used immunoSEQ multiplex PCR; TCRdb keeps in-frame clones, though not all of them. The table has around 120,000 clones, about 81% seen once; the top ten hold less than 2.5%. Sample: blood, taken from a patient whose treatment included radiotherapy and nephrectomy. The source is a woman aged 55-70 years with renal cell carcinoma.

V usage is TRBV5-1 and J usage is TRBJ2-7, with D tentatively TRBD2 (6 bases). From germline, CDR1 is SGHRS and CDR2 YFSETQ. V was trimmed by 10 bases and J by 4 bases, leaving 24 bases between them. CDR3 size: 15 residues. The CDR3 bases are TGCGCCTCCCACCCCGGGAGAATTATCGAATACGAGCAGTACTTC. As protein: CASHPGRIIEYEQYF.

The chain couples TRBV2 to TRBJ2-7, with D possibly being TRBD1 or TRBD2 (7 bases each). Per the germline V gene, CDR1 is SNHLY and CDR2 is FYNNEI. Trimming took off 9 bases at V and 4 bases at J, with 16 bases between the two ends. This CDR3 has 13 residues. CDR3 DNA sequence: TGTGCCAGGGCCGGGGAGGGGGCGTACGAGCAGTACTTC. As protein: CARAGEGAYEQYF.

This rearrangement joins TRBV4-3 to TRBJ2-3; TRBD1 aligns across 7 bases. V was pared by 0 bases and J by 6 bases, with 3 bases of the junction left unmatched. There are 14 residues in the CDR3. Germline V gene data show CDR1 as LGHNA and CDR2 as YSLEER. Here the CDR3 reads CASSQEVRGDTQYF. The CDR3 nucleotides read TGCGCCAGCAGCCAAGAGGTCAGGGGGGATACGCAGTATTTT.

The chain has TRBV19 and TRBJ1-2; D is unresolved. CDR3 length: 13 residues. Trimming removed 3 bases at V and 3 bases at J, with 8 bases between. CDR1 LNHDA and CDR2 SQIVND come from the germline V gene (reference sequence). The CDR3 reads CASSIVQDYGYTF. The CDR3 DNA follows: TGTGCCAGTAGTATCGTCCAAGACTATGGCTACACCTTC.

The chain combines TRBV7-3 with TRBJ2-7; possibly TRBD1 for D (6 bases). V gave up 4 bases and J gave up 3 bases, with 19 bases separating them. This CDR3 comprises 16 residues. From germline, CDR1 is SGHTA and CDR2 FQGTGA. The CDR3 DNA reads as TGTGCCAGCAGCTCCCTACCTGCAGGGGAATTCTACGAGCAGTACTTC. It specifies CASSSLPAGEFYEQYF.

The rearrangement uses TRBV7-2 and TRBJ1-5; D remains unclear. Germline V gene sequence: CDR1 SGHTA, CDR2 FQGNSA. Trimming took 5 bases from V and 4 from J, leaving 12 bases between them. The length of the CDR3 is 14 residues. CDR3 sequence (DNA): TGTGCCAGCAGCCTAAGGTTGGAGAATCAGCCCCAGCATTTT. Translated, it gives CASSLRLENQPQHF.

The CDR3 reads CASSSGTGGDGYTF. The CDR3 DNA is TGTGCCAGCAGTTCCGGGACAGGGGGAGATGGCTACACCTTC. The chain is built from TRBV27 and TRBJ1-2; 11 nucleotides align to TRBD1. The CDR3 runs 14 residues. Germline V gene data show CDR1 as MNHEY and CDR2 as SMNVEV (reference sequence). V trimming: 4 bases; J trimming: 6 bases; junction bases outside the gene matches: 4.